This T cell receptor (beta chain) was recorded in a study of T cell responses to AZD1222 COVID-19 vaccine. Study-level findings and limits: Clonal diversity was possibly underestimated; the donors were predominantly white British and more often female. Nearly half of spike-specific TCRs reportedly go after variant regions that carry no mutations.

Repertoires were generated with immunoSEQ multiplex PCR, while TCRdb's copy carries only in-frame clones and drops some. The top ten clones hold about 3.6% of a sample with under 200,000 clones, over 85% of them seen once. Deletions cut 5 bases from V and 0 bases from J, with 8 bases between. Per germline, CDR1 SGHNT and CDR2 YENEEA. The CDR3 spans 14 residues. Note on this clone: Its antigen remains unidentified.

Sequenced here: peripheral blood, sampled 28 days after the second dose of the MenACWY control vaccine. The J gene is TRBJ2-1, the V gene TRBV11-3; D remains unclear. This clonotype was sampled from an adult who received the MenACWY meningococcal vaccine as a control. In DNA, the CDR3 is TGTGCCAGCAGCGAAGGCAGCTCCTACAATGAGCAGTTCTTC. It encodes CASSEGSSYNEQFF. The whole variable domain, filled in from reference TRBV11-3 and TRBJ2-1, reads EAGVVQSPRYKIIEKKQPVAFWCNPISGHNTLYWYLQNLGQGPELLIRYENEEAVDDSQLPKDRFSAERLKGVDSTLKIQPAELGDSAVYLCASSEGSSYNEQFFGPGTRLTVL.